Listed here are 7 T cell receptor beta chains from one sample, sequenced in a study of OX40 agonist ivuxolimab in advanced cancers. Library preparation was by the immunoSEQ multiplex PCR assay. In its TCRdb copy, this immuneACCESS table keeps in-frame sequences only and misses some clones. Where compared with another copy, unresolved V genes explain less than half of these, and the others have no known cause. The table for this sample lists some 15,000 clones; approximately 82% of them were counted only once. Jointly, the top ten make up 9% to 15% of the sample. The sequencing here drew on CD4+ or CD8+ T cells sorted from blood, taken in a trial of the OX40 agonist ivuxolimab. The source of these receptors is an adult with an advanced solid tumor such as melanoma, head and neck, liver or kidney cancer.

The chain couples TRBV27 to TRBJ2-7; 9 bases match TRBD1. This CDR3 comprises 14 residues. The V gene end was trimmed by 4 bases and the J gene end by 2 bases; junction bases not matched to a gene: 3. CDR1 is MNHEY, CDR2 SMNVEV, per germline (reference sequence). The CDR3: CASSSGQGPYEQYF. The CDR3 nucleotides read TGTGCCAGCAGTTCGGGACAGGGACCCTACGAGCAGTACTTC.

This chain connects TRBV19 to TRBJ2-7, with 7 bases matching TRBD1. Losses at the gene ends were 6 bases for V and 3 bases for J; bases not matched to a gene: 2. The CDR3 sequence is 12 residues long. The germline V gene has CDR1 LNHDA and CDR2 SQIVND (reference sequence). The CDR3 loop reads CASSRDSYEQYF. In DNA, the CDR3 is TGTGCCAGTAGCCGGGACAGCTACGAGCAGTACTTC.

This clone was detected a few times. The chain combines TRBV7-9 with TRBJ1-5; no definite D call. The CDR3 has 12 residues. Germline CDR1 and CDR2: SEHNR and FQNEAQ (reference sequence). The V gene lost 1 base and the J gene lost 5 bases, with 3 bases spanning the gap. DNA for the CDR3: TGTGCCAGCAGCTTAGGATATCAGCCCCAGCATTTT. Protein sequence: CASSLGYQPQHF.

The DNA of the CDR3 is TGTGCCAGCAGGGGACAGGGGGCTTACGAGCAGTACTTC. Its translation is CASRGQGAYEQYF. The rearrangement links TRBV4-2 to TRBJ2-7, with 12 bases matching TRBD1. V shed 6 bases and J 4 bases; nucleotides not matched to a gene: 1. CDR1 is LGHNA and CDR2 is YNFKEQ in the germline V gene. CDR3 length: 13 amino acids.

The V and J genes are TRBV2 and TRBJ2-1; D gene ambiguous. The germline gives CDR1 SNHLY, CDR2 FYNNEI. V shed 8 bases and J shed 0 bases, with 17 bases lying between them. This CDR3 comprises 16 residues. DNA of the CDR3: TGTGCCAGCCTTCAGGTAGTTTCGAGCTCCTACAATGAGCAGTTCTTC. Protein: CASLQVVSSSYNEQFF.

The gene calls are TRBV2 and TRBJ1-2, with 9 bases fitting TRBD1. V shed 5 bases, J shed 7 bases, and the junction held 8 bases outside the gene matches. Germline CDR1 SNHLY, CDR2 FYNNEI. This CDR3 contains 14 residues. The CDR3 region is CASSSGQGSAGYTF. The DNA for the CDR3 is TGTGCCAGCAGTTCCGGACAGGGGTCTGCTGGCTACACCTTC.

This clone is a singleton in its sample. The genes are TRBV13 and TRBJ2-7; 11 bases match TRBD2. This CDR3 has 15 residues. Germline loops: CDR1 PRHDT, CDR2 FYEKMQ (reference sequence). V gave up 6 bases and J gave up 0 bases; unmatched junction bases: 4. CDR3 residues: CASRFSGRASYEQYF. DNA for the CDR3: TGTGCCAGCAGATTTAGCGGGAGGGCCTCCTACGAGCAGTACTTC.